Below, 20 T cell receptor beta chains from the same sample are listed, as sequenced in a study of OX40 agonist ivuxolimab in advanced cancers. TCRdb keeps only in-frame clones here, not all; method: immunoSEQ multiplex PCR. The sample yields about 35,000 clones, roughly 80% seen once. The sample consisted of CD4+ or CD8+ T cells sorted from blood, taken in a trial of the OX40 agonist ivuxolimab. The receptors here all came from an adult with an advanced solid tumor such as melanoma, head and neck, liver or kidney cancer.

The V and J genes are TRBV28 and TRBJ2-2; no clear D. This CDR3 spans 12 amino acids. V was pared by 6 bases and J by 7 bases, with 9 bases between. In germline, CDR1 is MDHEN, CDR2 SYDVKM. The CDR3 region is CASRIVIGELFF. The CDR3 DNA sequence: TGTGCCAGCAGGATTGTTATCGGGGAGCTGTTTTTT. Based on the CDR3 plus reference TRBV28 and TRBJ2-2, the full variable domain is DVKVTQSSRYLVKRTGEKVFLECVQDMDHENMFWYRQDPGLGLRLIYFSYDVKMKEKGDIPEGYSVSREKKERFSLILESASTNQTSMYLCASRIVIGELFFGEGSRLTVL.

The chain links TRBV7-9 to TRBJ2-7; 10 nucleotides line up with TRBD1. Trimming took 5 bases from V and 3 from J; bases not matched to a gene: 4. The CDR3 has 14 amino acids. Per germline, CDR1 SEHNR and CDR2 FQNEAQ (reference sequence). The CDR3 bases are TGTGCCAGCAGCCGAGGGACAGGGGACTACGAGCAGTACTTC. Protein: CASSRGTGDYEQYF.

The CDR3 sequence is CASSLDSSNTEAFF. CDR3 DNA: TGCGCCAGCAGCTTGGATAGCAGCAACACTGAAGCTTTCTTT. The chain is built from TRBV5-1 and TRBJ1-1, with no clear D. The V gene's germline CDR1 is SGHRS and CDR2 YFSETQ. The V end was cut by 0 bases, the J end by 2 bases, with 8 bases between. The CDR3 length is 14 residues.

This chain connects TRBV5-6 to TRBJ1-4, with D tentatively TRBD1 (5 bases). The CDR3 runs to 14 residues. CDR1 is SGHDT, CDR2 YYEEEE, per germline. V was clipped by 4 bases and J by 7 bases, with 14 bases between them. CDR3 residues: CASSPGGSVEKLFF. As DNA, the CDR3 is TGTGCCAGCAGCCCCGGGGGATCAGTTGAAAAACTGTTTTTT.

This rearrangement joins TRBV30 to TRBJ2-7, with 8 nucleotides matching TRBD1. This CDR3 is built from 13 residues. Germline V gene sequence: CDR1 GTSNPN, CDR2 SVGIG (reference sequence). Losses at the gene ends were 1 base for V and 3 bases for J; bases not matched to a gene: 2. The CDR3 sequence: CAWSAGQGYEQYF. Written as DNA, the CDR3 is TGTGCCTGGAGTGCCGGACAGGGCTACGAGCAGTACTTC. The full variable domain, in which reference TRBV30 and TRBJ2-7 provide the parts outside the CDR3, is SQTIHQWPATLVQPVGSPLSLECTVEGTSNPNLYWYRQAAGRGLQLLFYSVGIGQISSEVPQNLSASRPQDRQFILSSKKLLLSDSGFYLCAWSAGQGYEQYFGPGTRLTVT.

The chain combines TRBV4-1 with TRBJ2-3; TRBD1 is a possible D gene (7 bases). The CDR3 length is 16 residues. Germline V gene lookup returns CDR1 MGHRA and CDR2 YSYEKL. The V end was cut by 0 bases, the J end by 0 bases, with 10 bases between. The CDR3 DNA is TGCGCCAGCAGCCAAGAACAGGGGACTAGCACAGATACGCAGTATTTT. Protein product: CASSQEQGTSTDTQYF.

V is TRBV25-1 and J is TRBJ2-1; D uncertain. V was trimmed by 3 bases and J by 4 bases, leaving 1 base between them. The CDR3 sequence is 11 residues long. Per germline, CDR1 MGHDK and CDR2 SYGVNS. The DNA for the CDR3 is TGTGCCAGCAGTGATTACAATGAGCAGTTCTTC. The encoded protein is CASSDYNEQFF.

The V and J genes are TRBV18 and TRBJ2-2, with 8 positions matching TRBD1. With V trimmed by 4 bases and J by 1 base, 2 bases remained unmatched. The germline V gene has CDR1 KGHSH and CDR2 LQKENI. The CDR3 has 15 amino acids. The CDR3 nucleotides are TGTGCCAGCTCACTGACAGGGGAGAACACCGGGGAGCTGTTTTTT. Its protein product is CASSLTGENTGELFF.

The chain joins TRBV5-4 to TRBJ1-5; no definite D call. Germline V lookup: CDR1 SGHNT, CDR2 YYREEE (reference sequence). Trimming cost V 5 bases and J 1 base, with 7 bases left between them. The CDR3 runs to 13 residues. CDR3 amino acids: CASSQDSNQPQHF. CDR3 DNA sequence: TGTGCCAGCAGTCAGGACAGCAATCAGCCCCAGCATTTT.

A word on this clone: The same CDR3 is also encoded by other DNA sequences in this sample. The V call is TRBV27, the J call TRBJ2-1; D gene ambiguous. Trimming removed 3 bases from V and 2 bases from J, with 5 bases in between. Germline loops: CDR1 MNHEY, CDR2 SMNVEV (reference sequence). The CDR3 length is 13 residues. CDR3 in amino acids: CASSFSAYNEQFF. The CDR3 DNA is TGTGCCAGCAGTTTCTCCGCCTACAATGAGCAGTTCTTC.

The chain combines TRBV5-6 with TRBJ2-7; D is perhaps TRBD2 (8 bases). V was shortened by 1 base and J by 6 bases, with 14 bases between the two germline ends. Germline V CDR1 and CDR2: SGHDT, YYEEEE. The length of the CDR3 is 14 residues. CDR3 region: CASSLQGGLVEQYF. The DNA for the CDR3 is TGTGCCAGCAGCTTGCAGGGGGGACTAGTCGAGCAGTACTTC.

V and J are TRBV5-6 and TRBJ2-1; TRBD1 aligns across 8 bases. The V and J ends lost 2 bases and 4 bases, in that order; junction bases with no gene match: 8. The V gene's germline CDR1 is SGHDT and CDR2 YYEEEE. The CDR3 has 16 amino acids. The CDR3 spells CASSFLTGGSYNEQFF. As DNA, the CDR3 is TGTGCCAGCAGCTTCCTTACAGGGGGATCGTACAATGAGCAGTTCTTC.

CDR3 DNA: TGTGCCAGCAGTTTGCAGACGTTCCAAGAGACCCAGTACTTC. Translated, it gives CASSLQTFQETQYF. V and J are TRBV28 and TRBJ2-5; D uncertain. Per the germline V gene, CDR1 is MDHEN and CDR2 is SYDVKM. Trimming stripped 3 bases from V and 1 base from J, with 9 bases between. This CDR3 spans 14 amino acids.

CDR3 DNA: TGTGCCAGCAGTCCACCTACTGATAGCAATCAGCCCCAGCATTTT. Residues: CASSPPTDSNQPQHF. The chain carries TRBV28 and TRBJ1-5; no definite D call. The length of the CDR3 is 15 residues. The V end was cut by 5 bases, the J end by 0 bases, with 11 bases between. Germline-derived CDR1 and CDR2 are MDHEN and SYDVKM.

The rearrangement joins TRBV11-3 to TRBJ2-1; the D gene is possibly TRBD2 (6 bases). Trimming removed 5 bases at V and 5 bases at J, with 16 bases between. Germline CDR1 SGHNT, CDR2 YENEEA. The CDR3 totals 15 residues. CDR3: CASSPPVSGNNEQFF. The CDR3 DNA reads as TGTGCCAGCAGCCCTCCGGTTAGCGGTAACAATGAGCAGTTCTTC. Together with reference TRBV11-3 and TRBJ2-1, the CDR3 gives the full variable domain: EAGVVQSPRYKIIEKKQPVAFWCNPISGHNTLYWYLQNLGQGPELLIRYENEEAVDDSQLPKDRFSAERLKGVDSTLKIQPAELGDSAVYLCASSPPVSGNNEQFFGPGTRLTVL.

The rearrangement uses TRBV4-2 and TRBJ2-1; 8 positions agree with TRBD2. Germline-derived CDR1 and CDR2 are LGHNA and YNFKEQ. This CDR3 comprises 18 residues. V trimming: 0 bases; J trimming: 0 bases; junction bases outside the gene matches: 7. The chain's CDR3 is CASSQDLTSESSYNEQFF. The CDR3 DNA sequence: TGTGCCAGCAGCCAAGATCTGACTAGCGAGAGCTCCTACAATGAGCAGTTCTTC.

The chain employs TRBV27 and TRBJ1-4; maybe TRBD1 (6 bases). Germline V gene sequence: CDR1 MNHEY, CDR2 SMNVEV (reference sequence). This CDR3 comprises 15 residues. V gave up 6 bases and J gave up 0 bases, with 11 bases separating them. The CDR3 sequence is CASSPGTTTNEKLFF. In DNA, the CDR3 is TGTGCCAGCAGCCCCGGGACAACAACTAATGAAAAACTGTTTTTT.

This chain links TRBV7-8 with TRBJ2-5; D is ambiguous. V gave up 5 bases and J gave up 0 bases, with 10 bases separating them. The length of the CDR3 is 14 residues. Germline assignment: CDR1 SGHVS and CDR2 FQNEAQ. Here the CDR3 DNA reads TGTGCCAGCAGCAACTACGACAACCAAGAGACCCAGTACTTC. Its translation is CASSNYDNQETQYF.

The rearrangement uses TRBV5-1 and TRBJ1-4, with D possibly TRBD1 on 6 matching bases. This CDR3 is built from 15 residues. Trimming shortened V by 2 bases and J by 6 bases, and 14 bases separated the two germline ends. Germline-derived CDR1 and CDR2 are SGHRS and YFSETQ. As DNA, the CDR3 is TGCGCCAGCAGCTTAGGTGACAGGAATGATGAAAAACTGTTTTTT. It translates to CASSLGDRNDEKLFF.

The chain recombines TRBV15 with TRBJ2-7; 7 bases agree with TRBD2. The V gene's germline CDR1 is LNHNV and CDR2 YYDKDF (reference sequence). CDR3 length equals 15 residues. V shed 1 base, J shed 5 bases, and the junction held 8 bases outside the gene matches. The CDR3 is CATSRATSQDHEQYF. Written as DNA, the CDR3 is TGTGCCACCAGCAGAGCGACTAGCCAAGACCACGAGCAGTACTTC.